These 10 T cell receptor beta chains originate from one sample sequenced in a study of vaccination effects on CD4 cells after COVID-19. Antigens of these TCRs are unknown. Antigen-specific CD4+ T cells were first expanded with viral peptide pools by the ViraFEST assay and only then sequenced. Culturing for more than 9 days preceded CD4+ T cell isolation. Having tested negative for nucleocapsid antibodies, the vaccine recipients showed no prior SARS-CoV-2 infection. The assay was immunoSEQ multiplex PCR, and TCRdb's table has in-frame clones only and misses some. This table has 50,000 to 65,000 clones, 75% to 80% appearing once. The sample here was CD4+ T cells from PBMCs cultured with HCoV-OC43 spike peptides, taken before COVID-19 vaccination. Stated subset: HCoV-OC43 spike overlapping peptide pool stimulation. The source is a human donor who received a COVID-19 vaccine.

This clone occurred once. The chain is built from TRBV6-5 and TRBJ1-6; D not certain. Trimming took off 8 bases at V and 15 bases at J, with 17 bases between the two ends. The length of the CDR3 is 12 residues. Germline V CDR1 and CDR2: MNHEY, SVGAGI. In DNA, the CDR3 is TGTGCCAGCTCGGAGGCGTATTCAGGCCTCCACTTT. It is translated as CASSEAYSGLHF.

This clone came up once. This rearrangement joins TRBV11-2 to TRBJ1-4, with D unclear. The V end lost 1 base, the J end lost 8 bases, and 5 bases lay between the germline ends. Per the germline V gene, CDR1 is SGHAT and CDR2 is FQNNGV. The CDR3 is 12 residues long. CDR3 DNA: TGTGCCAGCAGCTTAGTAAAAGAAAAACTGTTTTTT. It translates to CASSLVKEKLFF.

J is TRBJ2-2 and V is TRBV7-3; 7 bases are a match to TRBD1. The trim removed 2 bases at V and 0 bases at J, leaving 6 bases unmatched. Germline V CDR1 and CDR2: SGHTA, FQGTGA. This CDR3 has 17 residues. CDR3 bases: TGTGCCAGCAGCTTAGATGGGACAGCTACGAACACCGGGGAGCTGTTTTTT. This translates into CASSLDGTATNTGELFF.

The chain has TRBV5-1 and TRBJ1-3; weak D call: TRBD1 (5 bases). The CDR3 extends over 15 amino acids. V was clipped by 0 bases and J by 4 bases, with 11 bases between them. Germline CDR1 SGHRS, CDR2 YFSETQ. The CDR3 sequence: CASSLDGASGNTIYF. The CDR3 coding sequence is TGCGCCAGCAGCTTGGACGGGGCATCGGGAAACACCATATATTTT. Full variable domain (remainder filled in from reference TRBV5-1 and TRBJ1-3): KAGVTQTPRYLIKTRGQQVTLSCSPISGHRSVSWYQQTPGQGLQFLFEYFSETQRNKGNFPGRFSGRQFSNSRSEMNVSTLELGDSALYLCASSLDGASGNTIYFGEGSWLTVV.

The V call is TRBV18, the J call TRBJ2-1, with TRBD2 as a possible D gene (5 bases). The CDR3 totals 14 residues. Looked up from germline, CDR1 is KGHSH and CDR2 is LQKENI. The V end lost 2 bases, the J end lost 1 base, and 6 bases lay between the germline ends. Written as DNA, the CDR3 is TGTGCCAGCTCACCAAGAGGGTCCTACAATGAGCAGTTCTTC. Encoded protein: CASSPRGSYNEQFF.

The V and J genes are TRBV7-8 and TRBJ2-7, with a possible D match to TRBD1 (6 bases). Trimming shortened V by 5 bases and J by 3 bases, and 11 bases separated the two germline ends. Germline CDR1 and CDR2: SGHVS and FQNEAQ. The length of the CDR3 is 13 residues. CDR3 protein: CASSVDRLYEQYV. CDR3 nucleotide sequence: TGTGCCAGCAGCGTGGACAGACTCTACGAGCAGTACGTC.

The CDR3: CASSYSGTEDNEQFF. The CDR3 DNA reads TGTGCCAGCAGTTACTCGGGGACGGAAGACAATGAGCAGTTCTTC. This chain uses TRBV6-5 with TRBJ2-1; D tentatively fits TRBD1 or TRBD2 (5 bases each). Germline CDR1 MNHEY, CDR2 SVGAGI. Deletions cut 0 bases from V and 5 bases from J, with 11 bases between. This CDR3 is built from 15 residues.

The V gene is TRBV30, the J gene TRBJ2-2; D unclear. This CDR3 comprises 13 residues. Germline values: CDR1 GTSNPN, CDR2 SVGIG (reference sequence). The V gene lost 3 bases and the J gene lost 4 bases, with 9 bases spanning the gap. This CDR3 reads CAWSQIITGELFF. Written as DNA, the CDR3 is TGTGCCTGGAGCCAAATCATCACCGGGGAGCTGTTTTTT.

This sequence joins TRBV29-1 and TRBJ2-2; D possibly corresponds to TRBD1 (6 bases). V gave up 3 bases and J gave up 4 bases, with 12 bases separating them. Germline-derived CDR1 and CDR2 are SQVTM and ANQGSEA. The CDR3 has 14 amino acids. CDR3 bases: TGCAGCGTTGATAGTACAGGGAGCACCGGGGAGCTGTTTTTT. Translation: CSVDSTGSTGELFF.

This clone was recorded a few times. The CDR3 loop reads CASRPEDSPNYGYTF. DNA for the CDR3: TGTGCCAGCAGACCCGAGGACAGCCCTAACTATGGCTACACCTTC. The rearrangement joins TRBV6-5 to TRBJ1-2; TRBD1 is a possible D gene (6 bases). V dropped 6 bases and J dropped 0 bases, with 14 bases sitting between them. The germline CDR1 and CDR2 sequences are MNHEY and SVGAGI. The CDR3 loop spans 15 amino acids.